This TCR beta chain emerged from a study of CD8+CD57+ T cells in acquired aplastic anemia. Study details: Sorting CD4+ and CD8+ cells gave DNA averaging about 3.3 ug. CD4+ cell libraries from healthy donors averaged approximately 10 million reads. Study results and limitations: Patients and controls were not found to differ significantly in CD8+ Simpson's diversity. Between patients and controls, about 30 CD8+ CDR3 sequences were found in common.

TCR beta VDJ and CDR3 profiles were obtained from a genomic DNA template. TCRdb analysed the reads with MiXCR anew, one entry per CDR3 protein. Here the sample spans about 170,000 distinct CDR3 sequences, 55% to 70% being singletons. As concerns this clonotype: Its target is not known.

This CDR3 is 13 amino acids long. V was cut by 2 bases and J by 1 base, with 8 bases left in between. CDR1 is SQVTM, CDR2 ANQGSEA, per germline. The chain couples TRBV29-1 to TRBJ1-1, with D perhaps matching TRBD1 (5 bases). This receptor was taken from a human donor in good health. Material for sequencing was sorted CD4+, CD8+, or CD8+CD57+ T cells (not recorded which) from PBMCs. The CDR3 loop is CSVERDQNTEAFF. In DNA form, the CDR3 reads TGCAGCGTTGAACGGGACCAGAACACTGAAGCTTTCTTT.